A single sample gave rise to the 19 T cell receptor beta chains below, sequenced in a study of identical twins (TCRdb year 2016). The library was produced with 5' RACE. Reads for this sample came from an Illumina HiSeq 2000. TCRdb passed the public sequencing reads through fastp at Q25 and MiXCR, retaining productive beta sequences. Rows are unified per CDR3 protein, each entry keeping the most common DNA and genes. A total of 690,000 or so distinct CDR3 sequences appear in this sample, approximately 6% of them only once. 1.5% to 2% of the sample is held by the ten biggest clonotypes. Sample: naive T cells sorted from blood. The sample's cell subset or site label, in plain terms: cells isolated with a human naive T-cell isolation kit. Receptor source: a man aged 18 to 29 in good health.

The genes are TRBV14 and TRBJ1-2, with a weak D call TRBD1 (6 bases). Per the germline V gene, CDR1 is SGHDN and CDR2 is FVKESK. Trimming stripped 0 bases from V and 5 bases from J, with 13 bases between. This CDR3 has 15 amino acids. The CDR3 is CASSQDQGTKYGYTF. The CDR3 DNA reads as TGTGCCAGCAGCCAAGATCAGGGGACCAAGTATGGCTACACCTTC.

This chain links TRBV19 with TRBJ1-1; the D is unclear. The CDR3 contains 14 residues. Trimming left V 7 bases short and J 3 bases short, with 15 bases between. Germline CDR1 and CDR2: LNHDA and SQIVND (reference sequence). DNA of the CDR3: TGTGCCAGTACTGTTGTTGGGAAGCACACTGAAGCTTTCTTT. It is translated as CASTVVGKHTEAFF.

The chain combines TRBV12-3 or TRBV12-4 with TRBJ2-6, with 8 bases aligning to TRBD2. Losses at the gene ends were 2 bases for V and 3 bases for J; bases not matched to a gene: 9. CDR3 size: 18 residues. The CDR3 loop is CASSLTSGGGGGANVLTF. CDR3 DNA sequence: TGTGCCAGCAGTTTAACTAGCGGTGGGGGGGGTGGGGCCAACGTCCTGACTTTC.

Ten or more counts support this clonotype. The CDR3 is CASSLFAGPDEQFF. The CDR3 DNA reads TGTGCCAGCAGCCTTTTCGCCGGACCGGATGAGCAGTTCTTC. The chain joins TRBV12-3 or TRBV12-4 to TRBJ2-1, with D unclear. Trimming pared 6 bases from V and 8 bases from J, leaving 17 bases between. The CDR3 is 14 residues long.

This clonotype was counted many times. J is TRBJ1-1 and V is TRBV12-5; D uncertain. The CDR3 has 14 residues. V was pared by 1 base and J by 1 base, with 7 bases between. Germline values: CDR1 LGHNT, CDR2 FRNRAP. The CDR3 DNA sequence: TGTGCTAGTGGTTTGGACCACAGGAACACTGAAGCTTTCTTT. Translating it yields CASGLDHRNTEAFF. Variable domain in full (rest from reference TRBV12-5 and TRBJ1-1): DARVTQTPRHKVTEMGQEVTMRCQPILGHNTVFWYRQTMMQGLELLAYFRNRAPLDDSGMPKDRFSAEMPDATLATLKIQPSEPRDSAVYFCASGLDHRNTEAFFGQGTRLTVV.

This clonotype has ten or more counts. The chain carries TRBV18 and TRBJ2-5; a possible D gene is TRBD1 (6 bases). The CDR3 length is 13 residues. Germline CDR1 is KGHSH and CDR2 is LQKENI. V was trimmed by 4 bases and J by 3 bases, leaving 9 bases between them. DNA of the CDR3: TGTGCCAGCTCACAAAACAGGGAAGAGACCCAGTACTTC. It specifies CASSQNREETQYF.

This clonotype was seen only a few times. V is TRBV3-1 and J is TRBJ1-1, with D tentatively TRBD1 (6 bases). This CDR3 contains 17 residues. Germline V CDR1 and CDR2: LGHDT, YNNKEL (reference sequence). The V and J ends lost 0 bases and 0 bases respectively, with 14 bases between them. The CDR3 region is CASSQDGTTRMNTEAFF. The CDR3 coding sequence is TGTGCCAGCAGCCAAGATGGGACAACTCGCATGAACACTGAAGCTTTCTTT.

The chain links TRBV30 to TRBJ1-1; D is perhaps TRBD1 (5 bases). Trimming cost V 4 bases and J 1 base, with 7 bases left between them. Germline assignment: CDR1 GTSNPN and CDR2 SVGIG (reference sequence). This CDR3 spans 12 amino acids. The CDR3 sequence: CAWTQGNTEAFF. CDR3 coding DNA: TGTGCCTGGACTCAGGGGAACACTGAAGCTTTCTTT.

This clonotype has ten or more counts. The J gene is TRBJ2-7, the V gene TRBV7-2, with D perhaps TRBD1 (6 bases). Germline assignment: CDR1 SGHTA and CDR2 FQGNSA. CDR3 size: 15 residues. V lost 6 bases and J lost 6, with 21 bases in between. CDR3 residues: CASRKADDRRSEQYF. The CDR3 region has the DNA TGTGCCAGCAGGAAAGCGGACGACAGGCGTAGCGAGCAGTACTTC.

This clonotype showed up many times. The chain links TRBV6-2 or TRBV6-3 to TRBJ2-7; D is perhaps TRBD1 (6 bases). V lost 10 bases and J lost 4, with 17 bases in between. This CDR3 has 13 residues. In germline, CDR1 is MNHEY, CDR2 SVGEGT. The CDR3 loop is CATLGDTKYEQYV. DNA of the CDR3: TGTGCCACACTTGGGGACACCAAATACGAGCAGTACGTC.

This clonotype was counted between two and nine times. The chain links TRBV20-1 to TRBJ1-1; 9 positions match TRBD1. V dropped 3 bases and J dropped 2; count of bases not matched to a gene: 4. Per the germline V gene, CDR1 is DFQATT and CDR2 is SNEGSKA (reference sequence). This CDR3 spans 14 amino acids. The DNA of the CDR3 is TGCAGTGCTAGGGGACAGGGTCCCAACACTGAAGCTTTCTTT. As protein: CSARGQGPNTEAFF.

This chain connects TRBV6-5 to TRBJ2-3; TRBD2 agrees at 14 bases. This CDR3 is built from 19 residues. Trimming at V came to 0 bases and at J to 4 bases, leaving 9 bases not matched to a gene. Germline-derived CDR1 and CDR2 are MNHEY and SVGAGI. CDR3 DNA: TGTGCCAGCAGTTACTCGACTAGCGGGAGGGGGGTAAGGGCAGATACGCAGTATTTT. As protein: CASSYSTSGRGVRADTQYF.

This clonotype has ten or more counts. The rearrangement links TRBV15 to TRBJ2-2, with TRBD1 matching over 9 bases. Germline V lookup: CDR1 LNHNV, CDR2 YYDKDF (reference sequence). The CDR3 loop spans 17 amino acids. Trimming removed 3 bases from V and 5 bases from J; junction bases left unmatched: 10. This chain's CDR3 is CATSRNRDRVETGELFF. The CDR3 coding sequence is TGTGCCACCAGCAGGAACCGGGACAGGGTTGAGACCGGGGAGCTGTTTTTT.

This clonotype was seen ten or more times. V is TRBV24-1 and J is TRBJ1-5; a weak D match, TRBD1 (5 bases). This CDR3 comprises 14 residues. In germline, CDR1 is KGHDR, CDR2 SFDVKD. Trimming took off 5 bases at V and 4 bases at J, with 11 bases between the two ends. The CDR3 here is CATSGQGVNQPQHF. The CDR3 DNA follows: TGTGCCACCAGTGGGCAGGGCGTTAATCAGCCCCAGCATTTT.

This clonotype was observed a few times. The chain recombines TRBV11-1 with TRBJ2-3; D remains unclear. Germline CDR1 is SGHAT and CDR2 is FQDESV (reference sequence). The CDR3 has 14 amino acids. Between the trimmed V and J ends, which lost 5 bases and 0 bases, there was a span of 9 bases. This CDR3 reads CASSDHSSTDTQYF. The CDR3 DNA reads as TGTGCCAGCAGCGACCATTCTAGCACAGATACGCAGTATTTT.

This clonotype has a handful of counts. This chain joins TRBV12-3 or TRBV12-4 and TRBJ2-7; tentative D call: TRBD2 (5 bases). V was clipped by 5 bases and J by 6 bases, with 11 bases between them. CDR3 length equals 12 residues. CDR3 sequence (DNA): TGTGCCAGCAGTCTTACTAGTACCGAGCAGTACTTC. Residues: CASSLTSTEQYF.

This clonotype was counted a few times. The chain links TRBV7-9 to TRBJ2-7, with 7 bases fitting TRBD2. Looked up from germline, CDR1 is SEHNR and CDR2 is FQNEAQ (reference sequence). The CDR3 spans 15 residues. V dropped 8 bases and J dropped 3; count of bases not matched to a gene: 13. CDR3 loop: CASGEGRRENYEQYV. DNA for the CDR3: TGTGCCAGCGGGGAGGGGCGGCGGGAAAACTACGAGCAGTACGTC.

This clonotype was picked up many times. The chain links TRBV20-1 to TRBJ2-7; the D is unclear. Trimming pared 2 bases from V and 4 bases from J, leaving 15 bases between. The CDR3 length is 14 residues. Germline CDR1 reads DFQATT; CDR2 reads SNEGSKA (reference sequence). CDR3: CSARLLGPVYEQYF. As DNA, the CDR3 is TGCAGTGCTAGACTCTTAGGGCCTGTTTACGAGCAGTACTTC.

The V gene is TRBV29-1, the J gene TRBJ1-3; D gene unclear. V dropped 5 bases and J dropped 2 bases, with 13 bases sitting between them. Germline V gives CDR1 SQVTM, CDR2 ANQGSEA. The CDR3 length is 14 residues. CDR3 residues: CSVRPVSTGNTIYF. CDR3 bases: TGCAGCGTTCGGCCGGTCTCGACTGGAAACACCATATATTTT.